These 9 T cell receptor beta chains were sequenced from one sample in a study of blood T cell repertoires in COVID-19. Some clones are missing from TCRdb's copy, which holds only in-frame ones; the method was immunoSEQ multiplex PCR. Here the sample spans about 170,000 clones, 82% being singletons. Source material: peripheral blood. The receptor source for this set is a woman aged 40 to 49 with COVID-19, enrolled during active disease.

The V call is TRBV5-5, the J call TRBJ2-4, with D unresolved. Deletions cut 5 bases from V and 2 bases from J, with 20 bases between. CDR3 size: 17 residues. Germline CDR1 and CDR2: SGHKS and YYEKEE (reference sequence). CDR3 sequence reads: CASRPLPGVETKNIQYF. In nucleotides, the CDR3 is TGTGCCAGCAGACCCCTCCCAGGTGTCGAGACCAAAAACATTCAGTACTTC.

In its sample, this clone was seen a few times. The V gene is TRBV9, the J gene TRBJ1-2, with D maybe TRBD1 (6 bases). The CDR3 has 14 amino acids. Per germline, CDR1 SGDLS and CDR2 YYNGEE. V was pared by 4 bases and J by 7 bases, with 17 bases between. CDR3 bases: TGTGCCAGCAGCAGTAACAGGGACGCGGGTGGCTACACCTTC. It yields the protein CASSSNRDAGGYTF.

This chain connects TRBV3-1 (or the pseudogene TRBV3-2) to TRBJ2-1, with 7 bases matching TRBD2. The V gene end was trimmed by 1 base and the J gene end by 6 bases; junction bases not matched to a gene: 9. This CDR3 is built from 16 residues. The germline gives CDR1 LGHDT, CDR2 YNNKEL (reference sequence). The CDR3 nucleotides are TGTGCCAGCAGCCAAGGCGGTGGACTAGTCGGCAATGAGCAGTTCTTC. Its translation is CASSQGGGLVGNEQFF.

The chain carries TRBV27 and TRBJ2-3, with 7 bases that match TRBD2. This CDR3 has 16 residues. Trimming cost V 6 bases and J 6 bases; bases outside gene matches: 15. CDR1 and CDR2 (germline): MNHEY, SMNVEV (reference sequence). CDR3 in amino acids: CASSRVSGTGADTQYF. The CDR3 DNA is TGTGCCAGCAGCAGGGTCAGCGGGACTGGCGCGGATACGCAGTATTTT.

The chain joins TRBV6-5 to TRBJ2-3, with 8 bases lining up with TRBD1. With 4 bases clipped from V and 2 bases from J, the junction kept 5 bases outside the gene matches. The CDR3 is 15 amino acids. CDR1 is MNHEY and CDR2 is SVGAGI in the germline V gene. CDR3 DNA: TGTGCCAGCAGTTCACGGACAGGGACCACAGATACGCAGTATTTT. Protein sequence: CASSSRTGTTDTQYF.

The rearrangement uses TRBV28 and TRBJ2-7; tentative D call: TRBD2 (7 bases). The V gene lost 7 bases and the J gene lost 2 bases, with 18 bases spanning the gap. This CDR3 spans 15 amino acids. Germline CDR1 reads MDHEN; CDR2 reads SYDVKM. CDR3 nucleotides: TGTGCCAGCATTCCGGGGGGCTCGCAGGCCTACGAGCAGTACTTC. This gives the protein CASIPGGSQAYEQYF.

The rearrangement links TRBV11-2 to TRBJ1-4, with 8 bases that match TRBD1. The CDR3 sequence is 15 residues long. The germline V gene encodes CDR1 SGHAT and CDR2 FQNNGV. The V and J ends lost 4 bases and 5 bases, in that order; junction bases with no gene match: 6. CDR3 in DNA: TGTGCCAGCAGCTCTGGGGACAGGATAAATGAAAAACTGTTTTTT. It yields the protein CASSSGDRINEKLFF.

The chain links TRBV6-5 to TRBJ2-2; D may be TRBD1 (7 bases). Germline-derived CDR1 and CDR2 are MNHEY and SVGAGI. V lost 6 bases to trimming and J lost 0 bases, with 8 bases between them. The CDR3 extends over 14 amino acids. The CDR3 here is CASSRGANTGELFF. The CDR3 DNA reads as TGTGCCAGCAGCAGGGGGGCGAACACCGGGGAGCTGTTTTTT.

This clone showed up just a few times. This chain links TRBV30 with TRBJ1-4, with 7 bases fitting TRBD1. Germline V gives CDR1 GTSNPN, CDR2 SVGIG (reference sequence). Trimming cost V 7 bases and J 3 bases; bases outside gene matches: 11. This CDR3 spans 15 amino acids. This chain's CDR3 is CAFQPTGEANEKLFF. The CDR3 bases are TGTGCCTTCCAGCCTACAGGGGAAGCTAATGAAAAACTGTTTTTT.